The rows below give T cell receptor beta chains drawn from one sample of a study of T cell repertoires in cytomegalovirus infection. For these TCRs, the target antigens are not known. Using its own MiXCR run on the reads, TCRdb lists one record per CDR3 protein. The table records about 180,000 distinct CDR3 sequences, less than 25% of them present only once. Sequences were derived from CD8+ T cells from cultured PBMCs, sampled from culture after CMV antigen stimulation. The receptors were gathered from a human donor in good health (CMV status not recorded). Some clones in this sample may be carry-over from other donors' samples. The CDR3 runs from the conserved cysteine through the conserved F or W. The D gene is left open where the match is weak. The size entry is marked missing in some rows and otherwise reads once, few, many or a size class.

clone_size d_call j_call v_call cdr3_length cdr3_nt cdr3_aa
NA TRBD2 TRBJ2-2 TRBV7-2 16 TGTGCCAGCAGCTTATTTGCGGGGGGGTACACCGGGGAGCTGTTTTTT CASSLFAGGYTGELFF
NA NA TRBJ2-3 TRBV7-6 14 TGTGCCAGCAGCTTATTTGGGGGCACAGATACGCAGTATTTT CASSLFGGTDTQYF
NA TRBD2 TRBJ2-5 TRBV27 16 TGTGCCAGCAGTTTACGAAGCGGGGGGTTTCAAGAGACCCAGTACTTC CASSLRSGGFQETQYF
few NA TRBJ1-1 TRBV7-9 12 TGTGCCAGCAGCCCCCCCCTCAGTGAAGCTTTCTTT CASSPPLSEAFF
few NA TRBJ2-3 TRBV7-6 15 TGTGCCAGCAGCTATAGTTCGTGGACCACAGATACGCAGTATTTT CASSYSSWTTDTQYF
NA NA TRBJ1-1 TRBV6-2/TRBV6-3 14 TGTGCCAGCAGTTGGACAGAAACCTACACTGAAGCTTTCTTT CASSWTETYTEAFF
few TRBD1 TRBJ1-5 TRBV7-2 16 TGTGCCAGCAGCTTAGATAGGACAGGGGAGAATCAGCCCCAGCATTTT CASSLDRTGENQPQHF
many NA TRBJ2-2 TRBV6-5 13 TGTGCCAGCAGTTACTCGAGGACCGGGGAGCTGTTTTTT CASSYSRTGELFF
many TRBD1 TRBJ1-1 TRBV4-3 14 TGCGCCAGCAGCCCGACAGGGGGCGAGGCTGAAGCTTTCTTT CASSPTGGEAEAFF
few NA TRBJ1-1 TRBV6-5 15 TGTGCCAGCAGCCCCCAGGGATTCGCGACCACTGAAGCTTTCTTT CASSPQGFATTEAFF
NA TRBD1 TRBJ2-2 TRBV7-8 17 TGTGCCAGCAGCGAGCACCGGGACAGTATTACCACCGGGGAGCTGTTTTTT CASSEHRDSITTGELFF
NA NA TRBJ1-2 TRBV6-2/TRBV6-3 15 TGTGCCCGCAGTTACTTACGCCGGAGCATCTATGGCTACACCTTC CARSYLRRSIYGYTF
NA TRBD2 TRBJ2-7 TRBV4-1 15 TGCGCCAGCAGCCAAGGCAGAGCGGGACTGACAGAGCAGTACTTC CASSQGRAGLTEQYF
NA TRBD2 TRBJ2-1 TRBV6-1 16 TGTGCCAGCAGTCCCGAGACTAGCGGGGGGGCCGATGAGCAGTTCTTC CASSPETSGGADEQFF
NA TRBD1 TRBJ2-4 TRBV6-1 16 TGTGCCAGCAGAAGATACGAGGGGGCGGCCAAAAACATTCAGTACTTC CASRRYEGAAKNIQYF
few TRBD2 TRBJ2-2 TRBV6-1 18 TGTGCCAGCACCCGAGGACTAGCGGGGGGGATGAACACCGGGGAGCTGTTTTTT CASTRGLAGGMNTGELFF
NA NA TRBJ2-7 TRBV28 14 TGTGCCAGCACTCCTCCGGGACGGGGCTACGAGCAGTACTTC CASTPPGRGYEQYF
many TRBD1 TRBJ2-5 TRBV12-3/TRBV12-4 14 TGTGCCAGCAGTGGGACAGGAGTACGAGAGACCCAGTACTTC CASSGTGVRETQYF
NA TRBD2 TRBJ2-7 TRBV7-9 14 TGTGCCAGCAGCTCCGGGACTAGCGGGTACGAGCAGTACTTC CASSSGTSGYEQYF
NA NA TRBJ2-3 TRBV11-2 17 TGTGCCAGCAGCCCCAGGTGGGGTAGCCCAAGCACAGATACGCAGTATTTT CASSPRWGSPSTDTQYF
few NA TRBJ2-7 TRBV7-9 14 TGTGCCAGCAGCTATGAAGACTCACCCTACGAGCAGTACTTC CASSYEDSPYEQYF
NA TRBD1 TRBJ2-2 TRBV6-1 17 TGTGCCAGCAGTGAACTACAACAGGGGCCGGGCACCGGGGAGCTGTTTTTT CASSELQQGPGTGELFF
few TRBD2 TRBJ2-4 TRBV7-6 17 TGTGCCAGCAGTCAACTAGCGGGGGAGCTAGCCAAAAACATTCAGTACTTC CASSQLAGELAKNIQYF
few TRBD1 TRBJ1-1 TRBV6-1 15 TGTGCCAGCACGACCGGGGACAGCTGGAGGACTGAAGCTTTCTTT CASTTGDSWRTEAFF
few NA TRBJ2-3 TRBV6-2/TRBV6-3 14 TGTGCCAGCAGTCACGCTAGCTTGTTTGGTACGCAGTATTTT CASSHASLFGTQYF
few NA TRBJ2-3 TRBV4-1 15 TGCGCCAGCAGCCACTTACTAGCTCGCACAGATACGCAGTATTTT CASSHLLARTDTQYF
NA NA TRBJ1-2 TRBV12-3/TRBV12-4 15 TGTGCCAGCAGTTTAGTAGGGGGGGCTAACTATGGCTACACCTTC CASSLVGGANYGYTF
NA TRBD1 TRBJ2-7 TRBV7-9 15 TGTGCCAGCAGCAGGGACAGGGTTTACGCCTACGAGCAGTACTTC CASSRDRVYAYEQYF
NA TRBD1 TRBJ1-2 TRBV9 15 TGTGCCAGCAGCTCCCGGACAGGGATTAACTATGGCTACACCTTC CASSSRTGINYGYTF
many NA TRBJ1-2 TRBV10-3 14 TGTGCCATCAGTGAGGGGGTCTTTAACTATGGCTACACCTTC CAISEGVFNYGYTF
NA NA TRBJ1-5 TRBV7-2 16 TGTGCCAGCAGCTTAGTAGTTTCTTCAGGGGATCAGCCCCAGCATTTT CASSLVVSSGDQPQHF
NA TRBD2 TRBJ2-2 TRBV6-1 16 TGTGCCAGCAGTGAACGGCGGGGGGGACCCCCCGGGGAGCTGTTTTTT CASSERRGGPPGELFF
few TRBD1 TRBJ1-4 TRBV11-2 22 TGTGCCAGCAGCTTCGGAGCTGCCTCCGGGACAGGGGACTTCGCGTCGGATGAAAAACTGTTTTTT CASSFGAASGTGDFASDEKLFF
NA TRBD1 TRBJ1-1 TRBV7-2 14 TGTGCCAGCAGCCCCCGGACAGGGCTCACTGAAGCTTTCTTT CASSPRTGLTEAFF
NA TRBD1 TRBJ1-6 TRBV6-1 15 TGTGCCAGCAGTGAAGCCGGGACAGGGGGCTCACCCCTCCACTTT CASSEAGTGGSPLHF
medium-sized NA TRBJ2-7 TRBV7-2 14 TGTGCCAGCAGCTCAGGAGGGGTCTCCTACGAGCAGTACTTC CASSSGGVSYEQYF
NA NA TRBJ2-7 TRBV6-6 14 TGTGCCAGCAGTTACGGATCAGAGACTTACGAGCAGTACTTC CASSYGSETYEQYF
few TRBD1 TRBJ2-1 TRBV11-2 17 TGTGCCAGCAGCTACGAGCAGGGGGCGCTTACCTACAATGAGCAGTTCTTC CASSYEQGALTYNEQFF
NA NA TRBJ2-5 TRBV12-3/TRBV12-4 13 TGTGCCAGCAGTTTAGGGTGGCAAGAGACCCAGTACTTC CASSLGWQETQYF
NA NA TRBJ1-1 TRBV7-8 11 TGTGCCAGCAGCTCGGAGGGTGAAGCTTTCTTT CASSSEGEAFF